The 2 T cell receptor beta chains presented below share a single source sample, sequenced in a study of blood T cell repertoires in COVID-19. Profiling relied on immunoSEQ multiplex PCR, and the TCRdb table lists in-frame clones only, not all of them. There are roughly 56,000 clones in the sample; around four fifths occur only once, and roughly 5.7% lies in the top ten. Sample: peripheral blood. The receptors stem from a man aged 70-80 years with acute or convalescent COVID-19.

The J gene is TRBJ2-7, the V gene TRBV5-4; D remains ambiguous. CDR3 length: 14 residues. Trimming removed 1 base at V and 2 bases at J, with 10 bases between. Germline loops: CDR1 SGHNT, CDR2 YYREEE (reference sequence). As DNA, the CDR3 is TGTGCCAGCAGCTTGCAGCGCGCCCCCTACGAGCAGTACTTC. Encoded protein: CASSLQRAPYEQYF.

The chain recombines TRBV5-1 with TRBJ1-2; D is unresolved. V gave up 0 bases and J gave up 5 bases, with 8 bases separating them. Germline values: CDR1 SGHRS, CDR2 YFSETQ. CDR3 length: 13 residues. DNA for the CDR3: TGCGCCAGCAGCTTGGGCGCCCCATATGGCTACACCTTC. The encoded protein is CASSLGAPYGYTF.